This TCR beta chain was obtained from a study of blood T cell repertoires in COVID-19. On the study more broadly: Collection of acute and convalescent COVID-19 samples took place in the United States, Italy and Spain.

The V end was cut by 0 bases, the J end by 8 bases, with 7 bases between. CDR1 is SEHNR and CDR2 is FQNEAQ in the germline V gene (reference sequence). CDR3 length: 13 residues. Sequencing used immunoSEQ multiplex PCR; TCRdb keeps in-frame clones, though not all of them. The sample lists 190,000 or so clones; around nine tenths were seen once. The chain uses TRBV7-9 and TRBJ1-4; D possibly corresponds to TRBD1 (6 bases). The sample taken for sequencing was peripheral blood. The source of this sequence is a man aged 40-49 years with active or convalescent COVID-19. CDR3: CASSLAGQEKLFF. Written as DNA, the CDR3 is TGTGCCAGCAGCTTAGCTGGACAGGAAAAACTGTTTTTT.